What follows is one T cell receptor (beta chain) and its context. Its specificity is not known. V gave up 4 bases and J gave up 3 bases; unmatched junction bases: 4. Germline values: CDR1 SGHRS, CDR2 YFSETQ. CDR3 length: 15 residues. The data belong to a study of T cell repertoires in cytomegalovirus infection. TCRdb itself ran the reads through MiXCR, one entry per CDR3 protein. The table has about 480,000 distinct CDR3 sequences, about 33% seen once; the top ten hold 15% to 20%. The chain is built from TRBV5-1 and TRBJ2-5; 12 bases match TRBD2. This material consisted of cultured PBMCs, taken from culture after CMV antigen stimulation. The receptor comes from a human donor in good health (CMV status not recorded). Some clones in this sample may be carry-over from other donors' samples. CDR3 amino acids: CASSRLAGEEETQYF. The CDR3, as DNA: TGCGCCAGCAGCCGACTAGCGGGGGAGGAAGAGACCCAGTACTTC.